Shown below are 14 T cell receptor beta chains from a single sample sequenced in a study of shared clonotypes between healthy human individuals. Sequencing was performed with immunoSEQ multiplex PCR; in TCRdb, only in-frame clones are kept and a portion is missing. The sample has 550,000 to 700,000 clones, around three quarters seen once. Sequencing was performed on memory CD4+ T cells sorted from blood. Subset meaning: CD45RA-negative fraction. These TCRs come from a woman in her twenties or thirties in good health.

CDR3 in DNA: TGCGCCAGCAGCTTGGAGGGGGCTCAGCCCCAGCATTTT. Its protein product is CASSLEGAQPQHF. The rearrangement uses TRBV5-1 and TRBJ1-5; 7 bases line up with TRBD1. V trimming: 0 bases; J trimming: 6 bases; junction bases outside the gene matches: 0. Looked up from germline, CDR1 is SGHRS and CDR2 is YFSETQ. The CDR3 consists of 13 residues. The full variable domain, in which reference TRBV5-1 and TRBJ1-5 provide the parts outside the CDR3, is KAGVTQTPRYLIKTRGQQVTLSCSPISGHRSVSWYQQTPGQGLQFLFEYFSETQRNKGNFPGRFSGRQFSNSRSEMNVSTLELGDSALYLCASSLEGAQPQHFGDGTRLSIL.

The rearrangement uses TRBV27 and TRBJ2-2; TRBD2 is a possible D gene (6 bases). The V and J ends lost 8 bases and 4 bases respectively, with 14 bases between them. The CDR3 has 14 amino acids. Germline lookup yields CDR1 MNHEY and CDR2 SMNVEV (reference sequence). The CDR3 DNA follows: TGTGCCAGCCACTCGACTAGTTTCACCGGGGAGCTGTTTTTT. Its translation is CASHSTSFTGELFF.

This clone turned up a few times. The chain carries TRBV5-4 and TRBJ2-3; D is possibly TRBD1 or TRBD2 (5 bases each). Germline V gene data show CDR1 as SGHNT and CDR2 as YYREEE (reference sequence). The V end lost 3 bases, the J end lost 8 bases, and 22 bases lay between the germline ends. The CDR3 covers 16 residues. CDR3 loop: CASSSPGTVEGRTQYF. CDR3 in DNA: TGTGCCAGCAGCTCCCCCGGGACGGTCGAGGGACGTACGCAGTATTTT. Full variable domain (remainder filled in from reference TRBV5-4 and TRBJ2-3): ETGVTQSPTHLIKTRGQQVTLRCSSQSGHNTVSWYQQALGQGPQFIFQYYREEENGRGNFPPRFSGLQFPNYSSELNVNALELDDSALYLCASSSPGTVEGRTQYFGPGTRLTVL.

This clone showed up just a few times. V and J are TRBV28 and TRBJ1-3; D gene ambiguous. The V gene lost 7 bases and the J gene lost 2 bases, with 15 bases spanning the gap. Germline CDR1 is MDHEN and CDR2 is SYDVKM. The CDR3 is 15 amino acids. This CDR3 is CASTMGIFTGNTIYF. The CDR3 nucleotides read TGTGCCAGCACCATGGGGATATTCACTGGAAACACCATATATTTT. Filled out from reference TRBV28 and TRBJ1-3, the complete variable domain reads DVKVTQSSRYLVKRTGEKVFLECVQDMDHENMFWYRQDPGLGLRLIYFSYDVKMKEKGDIPEGYSVSREKKERFSLILESASTNQTSMYLCASTMGIFTGNTIYFGEGSWLTVV.

The chain links TRBV4-1 to TRBJ1-3; 8 bases align to TRBD1. Unmatched junction bases numbered 9, after V lost 2 bases and J lost 0 bases. CDR3 length: 18 amino acids. Germline assignment: CDR1 MGHRA and CDR2 YSYEKL. CDR3 bases: TGCGCCAGCAGCCAAACGATGGACAGGGCAAGCTCTGGAAACACCATATATTTT. Amino acids: CASSQTMDRASSGNTIYF.

The chain joins TRBV9 to TRBJ2-7, with 7 bases aligning to TRBD1. Germline loops: CDR1 SGDLS, CDR2 YYNGEE. V lost 4 bases to trimming and J lost 0 bases; unmatched junction nucleotides: 10. The CDR3 contains 16 residues. The chain's CDR3 is CASSPRGRGLSYEQYF. Here the CDR3 DNA reads TGTGCCAGCAGCCCCCGGGGTAGGGGGCTCTCCTACGAGCAGTACTTC.

The rearrangement uses TRBV28 and TRBJ2-6, with unresolved D. The CDR3 sequence is 15 residues long. Trimming took 6 bases from V and 1 from J, leaving 10 bases between them. Germline loops: CDR1 MDHEN, CDR2 SYDVKM. In DNA, the CDR3 is TGTGCCAGCAGCCCTCATCAATCTGGGGCCAACGTCCTGACTTTC. Its protein product is CASSPHQSGANVLTF.

This chain connects TRBV28 to TRBJ1-2; no reliable D call. The CDR3 runs to 12 residues. V was clipped by 3 bases and J by 5 bases, with 7 bases between them. In germline, CDR1 is MDHEN, CDR2 SYDVKM. The CDR3 protein is CASSFAVYGYTF. The CDR3 nucleotides read TGTGCCAGCAGTTTCGCCGTGTATGGCTACACCTTC.

This clone was seen many times. The V call is TRBV14, the J call TRBJ2-3; D remains ambiguous. Deletions cut 1 base from V and 5 bases from J, with 7 bases between. Germline V lookup: CDR1 SGHDN, CDR2 FVKESK. The CDR3 totals 13 residues. The CDR3 nucleotides are TGTGCCAGCAGCCAAGGCACGGTAGATACGCAGTATTTT. It encodes CASSQGTVDTQYF.

The chain couples TRBV7-9 to TRBJ2-1; TRBD2 might be the D (6 bases). Germline V CDR1 and CDR2: SEHNR, FQNEAQ (reference sequence). Trimming stripped 5 bases from V and 6 bases from J, with 17 bases between. CDR3 length equals 15 residues. The CDR3 loop is CASSVDLGLTNEQFF. The CDR3 nucleotides are TGTGCCAGCAGCGTAGACCTGGGACTTACCAATGAGCAGTTCTTC.

In regard to this clone: Different DNA sequences within this sample yield the same CDR3. The chain couples TRBV5-4 to TRBJ1-3; no reliable D call. V shed 2 bases and J shed 1 base, with 7 bases lying between them. This CDR3 region has 14 residues. Germline V gene data show CDR1 as SGHNT and CDR2 as YYREEE (reference sequence). The CDR3 here is CASSLAGSGNTIYF. The CDR3 region has the DNA TGTGCCAGCAGCTTAGCGGGGTCTGGAAACACCATATATTTT.

There are a few counts of this clone. The rearrangement links TRBV29-1 to TRBJ2-2; a possible D gene is TRBD1 (6 bases). The CDR3 totals 14 residues. Germline loops: CDR1 SQVTM, CDR2 ANQGSEA. V lost 5 bases and J lost 4, with 14 bases in between. The CDR3 DNA reads as TGCAGCGTTCGGGGTCAAGGGGGCACCGGGGAGCTGTTTTTT. Its protein product is CSVRGQGGTGELFF.

This clone has at least ten counts. The V call is TRBV28, the J call TRBJ1-3; D gene uncertain. The V gene's germline CDR1 is MDHEN and CDR2 SYDVKM. Trimming took off 3 bases at V and 2 bases at J, with 5 bases between the two ends. The CDR3 covers 13 residues. The CDR3 is CASSLNTGNTIYF. The DNA of the CDR3 is TGTGCCAGCAGTTTGAACACTGGAAACACCATATATTTT.

The gene calls are TRBV9 and TRBJ2-1; 13 bases align to TRBD2. The germline CDR1 and CDR2 sequences are SGDLS and YYNGEE. After removal of 3 bases from V and 2 bases from J, the junction contained 5 bases not matched to a gene. The CDR3 contains 17 residues. The chain's CDR3 is CASSGGLAGAPYNEQFF. In DNA, the CDR3 is TGTGCCAGCAGCGGCGGACTAGCGGGAGCCCCCTACAATGAGCAGTTCTTC.